Shown below are 20 T cell receptor beta chains from a single sample sequenced in a study of cytomegalovirus exposure and HLA in healthy donors. The PCR employed 60 Vbeta primers together with 13 Jbeta primers. TCRdb's table, derived via immunoSEQ multiplex PCR, lists solely in-frame clones and lacks some. The sample has roughly 180,000 clones; roughly 80% are singletons. The specimen sequenced was PBMCs. Receptors were obtained from a female donor in good health and CMV-seronegative.

V usage is TRBV5-1 and J usage is TRBJ1-5; D remains ambiguous. This CDR3 is 15 amino acids long. V gave up 2 bases and J gave up 5 bases, with 14 bases separating them. Germline loops: CDR1 SGHRS, CDR2 YFSETQ. CDR3 residues: CASSFISGADQPQHF. The CDR3 DNA follows: TGCGCCAGCAGCTTCATCTCAGGAGCGGATCAGCCCCAGCATTTT.

V usage is TRBV9 and J usage is TRBJ2-1; D may be TRBD2 (7 bases). The CDR3 loop spans 16 amino acids. Germline CDR1 SGDLS, CDR2 YYNGEE. V was cut by 0 bases and J by 3 bases, with 13 bases left in between. The CDR3 nucleotides read TGTGCCAGCAGCGTAGAGGCGGGGGCCGGCTACAATGAGCAGTTCTTC. Encoded protein: CASSVEAGAGYNEQFF.

This clone has a handful of counts. This sequence joins TRBV10-3 and TRBJ1-2; D perhaps matches TRBD1 (6 bases). This CDR3 is 14 amino acids long. The germline CDR1 and CDR2 sequences are ENHRY and SYGVKD. Trimming removed 2 bases at V and 5 bases at J, with 12 bases between. The CDR3 DNA reads as TGTGCCATCAGTGAGCCCGAAAGGGGGTATGGCTACACCTTC. Protein sequence: CAISEPERGYGYTF.

The chain combines TRBV5-1 with TRBJ2-5, with TRBD2 as a possible D gene (6 bases). TRBJ2-7 matches the DNA end more closely, so the J call is doubtful. This CDR3 has 15 amino acids. Germline-derived CDR1 and CDR2 are SGHRS and YFSETQ. CDR3 loop: CASSFRGDHSYEQYF. CDR3 DNA: TGCGCCAGCAGCTTTCGCGGGGACCACTCCTACGAGCAGTACTTC.

This clone was found a few times. This chain joins TRBV7-2 and TRBJ2-3, with 13 bases identical to TRBD2. CDR1 is SGHTA, CDR2 FQGNSA, per germline. V was clipped by 2 bases and J by 6 bases; unmatched bases: 5. CDR3 size: 16 residues. The CDR3 DNA follows: TGTGCCAGCAGCTTAAGACTAGCGGGAGGAAGGGATACGCAGTATTTT. It encodes CASSLRLAGGRDTQYF.

This chain uses TRBV11-3 with TRBJ2-1, with D tentatively TRBD1 (5 bases). Germline lookup yields CDR1 SGHNT and CDR2 YENEEA. V was clipped by 5 bases and J by 4 bases, with 15 bases between them. The CDR3 length is 15 residues. CDR3 region: CASSPTPQGYNEQFF. CDR3 nucleotides: TGTGCCAGCAGCCCAACCCCCCAGGGATACAATGAGCAGTTCTTC.

The rearrangement joins TRBV7-3 to TRBJ2-3; D possibly corresponds to TRBD1 (5 bases). Looked up from germline, CDR1 is SGHTA and CDR2 is FQGTGA. V lost 5 bases, J lost 0 bases, and 6 bases lay in between. This CDR3 comprises 13 residues. CDR3 coding DNA: TGTGCCAGCAGCCAGGGTAGCACAGATACGCAGTATTTT. This encodes CASSQGSTDTQYF.

The chain recombines TRBV2 with TRBJ2-3; TRBD2 aligns across 11 bases. The CDR3 is 15 amino acids. The germline gives CDR1 SNHLY, CDR2 FYNNEI. The J segment lost 2 bases and the V segment lost 5 bases, leaving 3 bases of the junction unmatched. The CDR3 DNA is TGTGCCAGCAGTAAGACTAGCGGGGCCACAGATACGCAGTATTTT. Translation gives CASSKTSGATDTQYF.

This clone was recorded a few times. This chain connects TRBV7-6 to TRBJ1-6, with D possibly matching TRBD1 (6 bases). Trimming stripped 5 bases from V and 7 bases from J, with 15 bases between. CDR1 and CDR2 from the germline V gene are SGHVS and FNYEAQ. The CDR3 loop spans 15 amino acids. The DNA for the CDR3 is TGTGCCAGCAGCCCTAATCAGGGGTGGAATTCACCCCTCCACTTT. It codes for CASSPNQGWNSPLHF.

This clone was seen more than once but under ten times. The rearrangement links TRBV2 to TRBJ2-3; TRBD2 aligns across 8 bases. Germline assignment: CDR1 SNHLY and CDR2 FYNNEI. Trimming removed 6 bases from V and 8 bases from J; junction bases left unmatched: 10. The CDR3 contains 14 residues. The CDR3 here is CASRRREESGTQYF. The CDR3 DNA sequence: TGTGCCAGCAGGCGGCGGGAGGAATCGGGTACGCAGTATTTT.

This clone occurred once. The chain uses TRBV5-1 and TRBJ2-2, with TRBD1 matching over 7 bases. This CDR3 is 14 amino acids long. The germline gives CDR1 SGHRS, CDR2 YFSETQ. The trim removed 4 bases at V and 4 bases at J, leaving 4 bases unmatched. The CDR3 DNA reads TGCGCCAGCAGCCCGGGACAGACCACCGGGGAGCTGTTTTTT. As protein: CASSPGQTTGELFF.

In its sample, this clone was seen once. The J gene is TRBJ2-7, the V gene TRBV23-1; 11 bases agree with TRBD1. TRBV23-1 falls under the ORF class, with uncertain function. Losses at the gene ends were 1 base for V and 6 bases for J; bases not matched to a gene: 5. CDR3 length: 15 residues. The CDR3 sequence: CASSQCRDRGIEQYF. Here the CDR3 DNA reads TGCGCCAGCAGTCAATGTAGGGACAGGGGGATCGAGCAGTACTTC.

This chain uses TRBV18 with TRBJ2-5; 11 bases fit TRBD2. With 3 bases clipped from V and 4 bases from J, the junction kept 4 bases outside the gene matches. This CDR3 comprises 15 residues. The germline V gene encodes CDR1 KGHSH and CDR2 LQKENI. This chain's CDR3 is CASSPTSGSAETQYF. CDR3 nucleotides: TGTGCCAGCTCACCCACTAGCGGGAGTGCAGAGACCCAGTACTTC.

This clone was seen a handful of times. V is TRBV27 and J is TRBJ2-1, with 8 bases fitting TRBD1. J lost 5 bases, V lost 5 bases, and 8 bases had no gene match. CDR3 length: 15 amino acids. Germline lookup yields CDR1 MNHEY and CDR2 SMNVEV (reference sequence). CDR3 sequence reads: CASSPRTGTHNEQFF. The CDR3 nucleotides are TGTGCCAGCAGTCCACGGACAGGGACGCACAATGAGCAGTTCTTC.

The rearrangement links TRBV15 to TRBJ2-5; D unresolved. The assigned J gene may be wrong: the sequence end matches TRBJ2-7 better. Looked up from germline, CDR1 is LNHNV and CDR2 is YYDKDF (reference sequence). The CDR3 has 15 residues. CDR3 DNA sequence: TGTGCCACCAGCAGAGATGCTCTTCGCTCCTACGAGCAGTACTTC. Protein: CATSRDALRSYEQYF.

The chain is built from TRBV6-1 and TRBJ2-7; D remains unclear. The CDR3 has 11 residues. The V end lost 8 bases, the J end lost 6 bases, and 11 bases lay between the germline ends. Germline assignment: CDR1 MNHNS and CDR2 SASEGT. CDR3 coding DNA: TGTGCCAGCTTTCTCGGGTCCGAGCAGTACTTC. This translates into CASFLGSEQYF.

The J gene is TRBJ1-1, the V gene TRBV11-3; D remains unclear. Trimming took 0 bases from V and 0 from J, leaving 5 bases between them. The germline V gene has CDR1 SGHNT and CDR2 YENEEA. This CDR3 contains 14 residues. In DNA, the CDR3 is TGTGCCAGCAGCTTAGATCCGGTGAACACTGAAGCTTTCTTT. It yields the protein CASSLDPVNTEAFF.

This clone was seen just once. CDR3: CASSGSGGLSYEQYF. In nucleotides, the CDR3 is TGTGCCAGCAGCGGGAGCGGGGGACTCTCCTACGAGCAGTACTTC. The chain couples TRBV14 to TRBJ2-7; 8 positions agree with TRBD2. Germline values: CDR1 SGHDN, CDR2 FVKESK. With 5 bases clipped from V and 0 bases from J, the junction kept 6 bases outside the gene matches. The CDR3 loop spans 15 amino acids.

This chain joins TRBV27 and TRBJ2-5; D uncertain. The CDR3 loop spans 14 amino acids. The germline V gene encodes CDR1 MNHEY and CDR2 SMNVEV (reference sequence). V was shortened by 2 bases and J by 4 bases, with 11 bases between the two germline ends. CDR3 protein: CASSLERSRETQYF. For the CDR3, the DNA is TGTGCCAGCAGTTTAGAGAGGTCCCGAGAGACCCAGTACTTC.

V is TRBV4-2 and J is TRBJ2-7, with TRBD2 matching 9 bases. The CDR3 spans 18 residues. Trimming removed 0 bases from V and 3 bases from J; junction bases left unmatched: 12. CDR1 is LGHNA and CDR2 is YNFKEQ in the germline V gene. The CDR3 coding sequence is TGTGCCAGCAGCCAAGATCCCCCGGGACTAGCATTGGGCTACGAGCAGTACTTC. It yields the protein CASSQDPPGLALGYEQYF.